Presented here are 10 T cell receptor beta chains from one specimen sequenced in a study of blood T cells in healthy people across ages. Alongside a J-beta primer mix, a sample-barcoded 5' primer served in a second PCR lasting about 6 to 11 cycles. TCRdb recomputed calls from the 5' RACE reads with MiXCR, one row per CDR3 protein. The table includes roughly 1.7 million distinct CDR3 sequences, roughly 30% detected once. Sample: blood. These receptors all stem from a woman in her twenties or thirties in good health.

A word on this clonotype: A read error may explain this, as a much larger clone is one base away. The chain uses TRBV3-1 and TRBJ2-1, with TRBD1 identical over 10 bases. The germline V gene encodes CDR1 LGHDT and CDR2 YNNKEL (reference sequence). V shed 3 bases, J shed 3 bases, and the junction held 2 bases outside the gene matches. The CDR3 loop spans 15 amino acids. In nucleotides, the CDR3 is TGTGCCAGCAGCCAGGGACAGGGGAACTACAATGAGCAGTTCTTC. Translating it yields CASSQGQGNYNEQFF.

CDR3: CSAIQFYNSPLHF. CDR3 sequence (DNA): TGCAGTGCTATCCAGTTCTATAATTCACCCCTCCACTTT. The V call is TRBV20-1, the J call TRBJ1-6; no clear D gene. V was cut by 4 bases and J by 3 bases, with 7 bases left in between. Germline CDR1 is DFQATT and CDR2 is SNEGSKA (reference sequence). CDR3 length equals 13 residues.

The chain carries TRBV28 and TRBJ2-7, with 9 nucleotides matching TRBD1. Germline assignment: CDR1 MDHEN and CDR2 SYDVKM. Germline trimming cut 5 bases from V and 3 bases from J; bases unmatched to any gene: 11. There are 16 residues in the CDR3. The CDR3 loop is CASSEGQGGLRYEQYF. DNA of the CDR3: TGTGCCAGCAGTGAGGGACAGGGTGGACTTCGCTACGAGCAGTACTTC.

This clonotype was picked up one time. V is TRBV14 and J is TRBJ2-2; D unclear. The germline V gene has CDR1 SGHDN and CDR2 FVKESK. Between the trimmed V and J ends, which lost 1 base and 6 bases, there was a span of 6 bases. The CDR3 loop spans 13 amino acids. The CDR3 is CASSQVAAGELFF. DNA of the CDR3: TGTGCCAGCAGCCAAGTCGCCGCCGGGGAGCTGTTTTTT.

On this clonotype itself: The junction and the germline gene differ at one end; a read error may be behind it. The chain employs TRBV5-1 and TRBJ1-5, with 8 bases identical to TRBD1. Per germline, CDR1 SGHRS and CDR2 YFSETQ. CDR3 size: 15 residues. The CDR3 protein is CASSPSDRDNQPLHF. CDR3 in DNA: TGCGCCAGCAGCCCATCGGACAGGGATAATCAGCCCCTGCATTTT.

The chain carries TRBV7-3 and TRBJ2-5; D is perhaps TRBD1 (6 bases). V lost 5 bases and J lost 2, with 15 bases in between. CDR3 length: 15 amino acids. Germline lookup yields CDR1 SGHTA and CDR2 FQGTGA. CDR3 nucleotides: TGTGCCAGCAGCGGGGGCTTCCTTGGACAAGAGACCCAGTACTTC. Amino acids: CASSGGFLGQETQYF.

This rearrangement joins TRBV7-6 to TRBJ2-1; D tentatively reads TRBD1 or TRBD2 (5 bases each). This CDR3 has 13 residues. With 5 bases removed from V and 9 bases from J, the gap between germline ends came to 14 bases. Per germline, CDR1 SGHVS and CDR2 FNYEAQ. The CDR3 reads CASSQTMRGEQFF. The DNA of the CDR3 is TGTGCCAGCAGCCAAACTATGAGGGGTGAGCAGTTCTTC.

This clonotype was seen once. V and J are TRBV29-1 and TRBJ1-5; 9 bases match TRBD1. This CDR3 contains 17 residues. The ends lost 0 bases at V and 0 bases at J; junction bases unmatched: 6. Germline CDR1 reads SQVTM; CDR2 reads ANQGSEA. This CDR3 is CSVEDRDRDYSNQPQHF. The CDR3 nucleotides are TGCAGCGTTGAAGACAGGGACAGGGACTATAGCAATCAGCCCCAGCATTTT.

CDR3 loop: CASMGSVAGAYNEQFF. CDR3 coding DNA: TGTGCCAGCATGGGGTCGGTAGCGGGCGCATACAATGAGCAGTTCTTC. The J gene is TRBJ2-1, the V gene TRBV7-9, with 7 bases that match TRBD2. The CDR3 has 16 residues. With 7 bases clipped from V and 4 bases from J, the junction kept 13 bases outside the gene matches. Germline V gene sequence: CDR1 SEHNR, CDR2 FQNEAQ (reference sequence).

The CDR3 spells CACSPRLLNTEAFF. The CDR3 DNA reads as TGTGCCTGCAGCCCTCGCCTCCTGAACACTGAAGCTTTCTTT. The rearrangement links TRBV21-1 to TRBJ1-1. TRBV21-1 is recorded as a pseudogene. This CDR3 is built from 14 residues.